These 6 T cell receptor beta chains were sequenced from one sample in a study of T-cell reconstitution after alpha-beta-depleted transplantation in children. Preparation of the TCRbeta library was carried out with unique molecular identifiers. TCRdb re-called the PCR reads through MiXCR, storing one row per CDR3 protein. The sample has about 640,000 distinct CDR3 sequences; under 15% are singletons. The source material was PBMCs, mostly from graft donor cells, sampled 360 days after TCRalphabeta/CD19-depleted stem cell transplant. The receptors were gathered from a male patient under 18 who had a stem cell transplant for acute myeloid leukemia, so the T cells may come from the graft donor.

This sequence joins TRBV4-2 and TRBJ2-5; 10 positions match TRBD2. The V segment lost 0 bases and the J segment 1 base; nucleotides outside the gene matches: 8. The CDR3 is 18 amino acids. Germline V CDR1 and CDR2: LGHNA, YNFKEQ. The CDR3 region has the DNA TGTGCCAGCAGCCAAGATACTAGCGGGATTGGGGCCCAAGAGACCCAGTACTTC. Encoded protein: CASSQDTSGIGAQETQYF.

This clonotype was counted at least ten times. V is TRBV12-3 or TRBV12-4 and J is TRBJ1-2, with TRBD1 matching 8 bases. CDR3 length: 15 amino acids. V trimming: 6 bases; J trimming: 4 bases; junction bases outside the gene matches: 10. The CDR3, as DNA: TGTGCCAGCAGCCTGACAGGGGAGGGGAGCTATGGCTACACCTTC. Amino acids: CASSLTGEGSYGYTF.

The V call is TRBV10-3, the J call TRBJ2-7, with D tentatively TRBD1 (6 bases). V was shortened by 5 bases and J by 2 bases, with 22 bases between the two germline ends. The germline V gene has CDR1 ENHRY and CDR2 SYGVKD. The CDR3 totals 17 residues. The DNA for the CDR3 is TGTGCCATCAGTTTCTCCTATTTAACGGGACAAACCTACGAGCAGTACTTC. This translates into CAISFSYLTGQTYEQYF.

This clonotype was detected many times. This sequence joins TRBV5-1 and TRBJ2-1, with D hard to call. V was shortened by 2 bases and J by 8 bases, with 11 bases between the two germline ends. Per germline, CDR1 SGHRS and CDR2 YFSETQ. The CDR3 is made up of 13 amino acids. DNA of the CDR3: TGCGCCAGCAGCTTAAGGCCCGGGTATGAGCAGTTCTTC. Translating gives CASSLRPGYEQFF.

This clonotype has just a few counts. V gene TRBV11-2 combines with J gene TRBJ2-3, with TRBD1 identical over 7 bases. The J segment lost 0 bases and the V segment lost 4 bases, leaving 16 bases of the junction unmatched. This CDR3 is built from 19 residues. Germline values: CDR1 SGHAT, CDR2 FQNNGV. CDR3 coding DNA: TGTGCCAGCAGCTCCCTGGACAGGATTTATACCGGGAGCACAGATACGCAGTATTTT. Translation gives CASSSLDRIYTGSTDTQYF.

The CDR3 sequence: CASSRLGAQETQYF. The CDR3 nucleotides are TGTGCCAGCAGCCGCCTTGGGGCCCAAGAGACCCAGTACTTC. The chain carries TRBV3-1 and TRBJ2-5; D is possibly TRBD1 (5 bases). Trimming cost V 4 bases and J 1 base, with 10 bases left between them. Per germline, CDR1 LGHDT and CDR2 YNNKEL (reference sequence). This CDR3 spans 14 amino acids.